This T cell receptor (beta chain) was obtained from a study of OX40 agonist ivuxolimab in advanced cancers. Study-wide findings and caveats: Certain nonresponders likewise exhibited a low normalized T-cell clonal expansion.

Measured with immunoSEQ multiplex PCR; TCRdb has only the in-frame clones, and not every one. The table shows 60,000 to 65,000 clones, with 80% to 90% occurring only once. In the case of this clone: Its antigen is undetermined.

This receptor was taken from an adult with an advanced solid tumor such as melanoma, head and neck, liver or kidney cancer. Sample: CD4+ or CD8+ T cells sorted from blood, taken in a trial of the OX40 agonist ivuxolimab.

CDR3: CASRTFLGVGYNEQFF. CDR3 coding DNA: TGTGCCAGCAGGACATTTTTGGGGGTCGGTTACAATGAGCAGTTCTTC. The chain joins TRBV21-1 to TRBJ2-1. TRBV21-1 is reported as a pseudogene. The CDR3 totals 16 residues.